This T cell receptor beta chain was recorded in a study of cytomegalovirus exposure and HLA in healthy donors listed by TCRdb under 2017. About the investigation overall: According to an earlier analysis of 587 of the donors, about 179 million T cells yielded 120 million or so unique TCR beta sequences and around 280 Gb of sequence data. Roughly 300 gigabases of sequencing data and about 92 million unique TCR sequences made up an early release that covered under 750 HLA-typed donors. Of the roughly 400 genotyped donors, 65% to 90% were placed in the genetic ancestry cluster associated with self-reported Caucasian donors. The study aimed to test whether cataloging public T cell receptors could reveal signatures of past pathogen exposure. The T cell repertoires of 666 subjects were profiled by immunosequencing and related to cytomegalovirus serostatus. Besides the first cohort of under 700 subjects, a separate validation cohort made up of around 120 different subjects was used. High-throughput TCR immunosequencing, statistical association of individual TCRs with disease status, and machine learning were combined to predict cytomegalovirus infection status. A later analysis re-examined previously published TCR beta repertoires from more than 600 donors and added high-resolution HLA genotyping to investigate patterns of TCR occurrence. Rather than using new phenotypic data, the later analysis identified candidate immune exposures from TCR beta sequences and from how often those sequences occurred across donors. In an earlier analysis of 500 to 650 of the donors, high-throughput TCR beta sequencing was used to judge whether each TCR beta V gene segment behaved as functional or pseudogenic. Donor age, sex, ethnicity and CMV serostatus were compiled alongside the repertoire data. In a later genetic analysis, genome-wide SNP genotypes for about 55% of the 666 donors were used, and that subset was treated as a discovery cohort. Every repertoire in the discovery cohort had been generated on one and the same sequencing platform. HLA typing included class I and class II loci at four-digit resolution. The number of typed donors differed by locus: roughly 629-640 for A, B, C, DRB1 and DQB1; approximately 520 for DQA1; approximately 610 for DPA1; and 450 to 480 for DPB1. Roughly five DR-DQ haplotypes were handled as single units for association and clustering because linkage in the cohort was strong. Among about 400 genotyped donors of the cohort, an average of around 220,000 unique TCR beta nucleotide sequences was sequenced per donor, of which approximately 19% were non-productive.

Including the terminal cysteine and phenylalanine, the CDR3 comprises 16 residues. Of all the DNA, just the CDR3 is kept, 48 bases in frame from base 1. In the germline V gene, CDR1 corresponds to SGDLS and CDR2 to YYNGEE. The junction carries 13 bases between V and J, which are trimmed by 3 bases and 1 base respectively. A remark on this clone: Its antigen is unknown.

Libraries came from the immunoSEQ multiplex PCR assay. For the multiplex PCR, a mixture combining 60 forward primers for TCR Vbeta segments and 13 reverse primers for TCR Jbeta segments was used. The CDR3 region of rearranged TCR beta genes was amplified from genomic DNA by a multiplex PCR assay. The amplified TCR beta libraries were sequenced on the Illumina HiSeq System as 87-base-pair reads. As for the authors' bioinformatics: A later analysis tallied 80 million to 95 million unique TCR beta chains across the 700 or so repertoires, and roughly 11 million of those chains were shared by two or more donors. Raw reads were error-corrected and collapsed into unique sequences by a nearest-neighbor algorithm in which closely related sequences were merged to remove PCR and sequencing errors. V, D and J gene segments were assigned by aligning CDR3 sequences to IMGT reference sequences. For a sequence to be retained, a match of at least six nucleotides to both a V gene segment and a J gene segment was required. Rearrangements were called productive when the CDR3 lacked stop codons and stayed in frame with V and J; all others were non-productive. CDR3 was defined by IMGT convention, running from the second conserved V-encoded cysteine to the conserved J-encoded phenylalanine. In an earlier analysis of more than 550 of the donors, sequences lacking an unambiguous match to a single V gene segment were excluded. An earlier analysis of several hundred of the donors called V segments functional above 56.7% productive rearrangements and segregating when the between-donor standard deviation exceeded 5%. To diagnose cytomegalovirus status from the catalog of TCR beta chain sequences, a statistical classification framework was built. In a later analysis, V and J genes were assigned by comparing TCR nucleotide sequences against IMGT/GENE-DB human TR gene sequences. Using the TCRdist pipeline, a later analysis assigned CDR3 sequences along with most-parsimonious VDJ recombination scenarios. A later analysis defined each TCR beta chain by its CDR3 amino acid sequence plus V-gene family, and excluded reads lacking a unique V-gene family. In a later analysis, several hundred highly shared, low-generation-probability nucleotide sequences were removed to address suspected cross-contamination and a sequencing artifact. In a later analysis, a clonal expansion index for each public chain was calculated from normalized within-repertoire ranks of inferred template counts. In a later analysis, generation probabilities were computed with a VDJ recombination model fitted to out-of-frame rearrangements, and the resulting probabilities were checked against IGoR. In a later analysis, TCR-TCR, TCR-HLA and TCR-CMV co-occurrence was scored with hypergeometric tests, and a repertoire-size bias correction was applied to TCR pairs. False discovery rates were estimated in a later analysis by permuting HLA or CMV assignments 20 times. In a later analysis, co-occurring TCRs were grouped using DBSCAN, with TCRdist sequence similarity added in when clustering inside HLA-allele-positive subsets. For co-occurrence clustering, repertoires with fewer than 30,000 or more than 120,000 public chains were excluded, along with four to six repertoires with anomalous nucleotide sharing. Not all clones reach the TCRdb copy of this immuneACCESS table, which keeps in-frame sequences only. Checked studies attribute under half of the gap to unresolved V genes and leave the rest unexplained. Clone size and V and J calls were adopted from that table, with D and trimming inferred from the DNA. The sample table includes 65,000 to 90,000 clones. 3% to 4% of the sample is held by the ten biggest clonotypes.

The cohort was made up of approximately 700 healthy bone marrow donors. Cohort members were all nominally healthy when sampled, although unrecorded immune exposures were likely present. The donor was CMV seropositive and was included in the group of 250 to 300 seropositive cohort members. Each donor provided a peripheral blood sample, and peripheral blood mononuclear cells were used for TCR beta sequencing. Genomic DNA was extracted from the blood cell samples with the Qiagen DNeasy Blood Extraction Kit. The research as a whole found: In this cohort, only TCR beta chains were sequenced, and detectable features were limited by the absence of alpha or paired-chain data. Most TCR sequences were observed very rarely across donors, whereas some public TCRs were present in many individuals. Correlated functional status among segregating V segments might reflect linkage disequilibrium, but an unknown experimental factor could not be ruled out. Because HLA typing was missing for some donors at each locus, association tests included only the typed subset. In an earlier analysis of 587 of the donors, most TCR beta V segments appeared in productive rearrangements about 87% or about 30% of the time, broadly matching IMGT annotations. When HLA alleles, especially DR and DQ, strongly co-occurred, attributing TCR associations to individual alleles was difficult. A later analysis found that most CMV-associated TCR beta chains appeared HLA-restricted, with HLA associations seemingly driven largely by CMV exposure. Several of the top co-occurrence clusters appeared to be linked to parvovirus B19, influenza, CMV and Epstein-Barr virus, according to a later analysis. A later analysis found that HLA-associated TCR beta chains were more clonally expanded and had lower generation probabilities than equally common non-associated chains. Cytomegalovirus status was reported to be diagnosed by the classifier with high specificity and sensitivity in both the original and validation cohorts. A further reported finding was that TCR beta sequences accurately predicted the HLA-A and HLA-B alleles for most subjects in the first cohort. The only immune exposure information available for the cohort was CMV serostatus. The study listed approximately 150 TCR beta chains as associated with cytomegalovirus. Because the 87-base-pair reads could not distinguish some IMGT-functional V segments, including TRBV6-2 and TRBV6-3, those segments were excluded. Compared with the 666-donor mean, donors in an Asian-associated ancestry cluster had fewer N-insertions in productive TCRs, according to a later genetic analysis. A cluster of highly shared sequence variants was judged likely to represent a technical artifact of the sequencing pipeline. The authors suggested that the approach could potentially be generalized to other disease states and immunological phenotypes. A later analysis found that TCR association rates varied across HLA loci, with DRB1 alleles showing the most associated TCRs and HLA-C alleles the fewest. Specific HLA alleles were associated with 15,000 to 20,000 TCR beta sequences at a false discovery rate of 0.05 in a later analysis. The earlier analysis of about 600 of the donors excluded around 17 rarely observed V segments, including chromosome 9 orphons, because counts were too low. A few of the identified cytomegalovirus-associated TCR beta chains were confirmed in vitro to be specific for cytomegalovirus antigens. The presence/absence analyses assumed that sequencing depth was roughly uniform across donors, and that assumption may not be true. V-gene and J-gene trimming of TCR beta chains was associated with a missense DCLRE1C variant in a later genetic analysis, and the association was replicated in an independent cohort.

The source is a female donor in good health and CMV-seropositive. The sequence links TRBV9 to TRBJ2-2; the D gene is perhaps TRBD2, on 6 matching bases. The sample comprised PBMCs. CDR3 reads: CASSAGLPLNTGELFF. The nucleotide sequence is TGTGCCAGCAGCGCGGGACTCCCGCTGAACACCGGGGAGCTGTTTTTT. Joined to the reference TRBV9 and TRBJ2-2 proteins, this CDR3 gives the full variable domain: DSGVTQTPKHLITATGQRVTLRCSPRSGDLSVYWYQQSLDQGLQFLIQYYNGEERAKGNILERFSAQQFPDLHSELNLSSLELGDSALYFCASSAGLPLNTGELFFGEGSRLTVL.